This TCR beta chain was recorded in a study of blood T cell repertoires in COVID-19. Study at large: T cells, B-cell-depleted T cells, or PBMCs supplied cDNA or gDNA.

Germline assignment: CDR1 GTSNPN and CDR2 SVGIG (reference sequence). V shed 5 bases and J shed 6 bases, with 16 bases lying between them. CDR3 length: 13 residues. Original processing methods: Amplification with reference gene primers provided the estimates of nucleated cell counts. Sequenced by immunoSEQ multiplex PCR; TCRdb stores in-frame clones only, minus some. V, J and clone size are taken as reported in that table, and D and trimming were inferred from the DNA itself. The table includes about 160,000 clones, around 83% detected once. The source of this sequence is a middle-aged man with acute or convalescent COVID-19. The rearrangement uses TRBV30 and TRBJ1-1; D not certain. The sequenced sample was peripheral blood. This chain's CDR3 is CAWAGSQRAEAFF. The CDR3 nucleotides are TGTGCCTGGGCCGGGAGCCAGAGGGCTGAAGCTTTCTTT. Using reference TRBV30 and TRBJ1-1 for the parts outside the CDR3, the full variable domain is SQTIHQWPATLVQPVGSPLSLECTVEGTSNPNLYWYRQAAGRGLQLLFYSVGIGQISSEVPQNLSASRPQDRQFILSSKKLLLSDSGFYLCAWAGSQRAEAFFGQGTRLTVV.